A selection of T cell receptor beta chains follows, all from one sample in a study of long-term antiretroviral therapy in people with HIV. Generated by immunoSEQ multiplex PCR, the TCRdb table keeps only in-frame clones and is missing some. The data contain 25,000 to 30,000 clones, 70% to 90% of them singletons. The sequences come from unsorted PBMCs, collected 0.8 years after starting antiretroviral therapy. The receptor set was obtained from a woman aged 25 to 39 with HIV. Each CDR3 is given with its conserved first and last residue. A D gene is named only where the DNA matches it firmly. Clone size is stated in some rows and not others, as once, few, many or a class when expanded.

V gene: TRBV7-7
J gene: TRBJ2-5
clone size: once
D gene: .
CDR3 protein: CASSSQGWETQYF
CDR3 DNA: TGTGCCAGCAGCTCACAGGGTTGGGAGACCCAGTACTTC

V gene: TRBV11-2
J gene: TRBJ2-5
clone size: .
D gene: .
CDR3 protein: CASSLVSSGGETQYF
CDR3 DNA: TGTGCCAGCAGCTTAGTGTCCTCTGGGGGAGAGACCCAGTACTTC

V gene: TRBV6-5
J gene: TRBJ1-2
clone size: .
D gene: TRBD1
CDR3 protein: CASTDRDGTNYGYTF
CDR3 DNA: TGTGCCAGCACCGACAGGGACGGAACTAACTATGGCTACACCTTC

V gene: TRBV2
J gene: TRBJ1-1
clone size: .
D gene: TRBD1
CDR3 protein: CASSDGDRGPNTEAFF
CDR3 DNA: TGTGCCAGCAGTGACGGGGACAGGGGGCCGAACACTGAAGCTTTCTTT

V gene: TRBV6-1
J gene: TRBJ1-2
clone size: .
D gene: .
CDR3 protein: CASSAPAIYSGYTF
CDR3 DNA: TGTGCCAGCAGTGCCCCGGCTATATACAGTGGCTACACCTTC

V gene: TRBV27
J gene: TRBJ2-1
clone size: .
D gene: TRBD1
CDR3 protein: CASAMASGGTSYNEQFF
CDR3 DNA: TGTGCCAGTGCAATGGCTTCAGGGGGCACCTCCTACAATGAGCAGTTCTTC

V gene: TRBV11-2
J gene: TRBJ1-1
clone size: .
D gene: TRBD1
CDR3 protein: CASSSSGGGEAFF
CDR3 DNA: TGTGCCAGCAGCTCTTCAGGGGGCGGTGAAGCTTTCTTT

V gene: TRBV27
J gene: TRBJ2-3
clone size: .
D gene: .
CDR3 protein: CASSSRPDTQYF
CDR3 DNA: TGTGCCAGCAGTTCTCGCCCAGATACGCAGTATTTT

V gene: TRBV19
J gene: TRBJ1-1
clone size: .
D gene: .
CDR3 protein: CASSPIERRGNTEAFF
CDR3 DNA: TGTGCCAGTAGTCCGATTGAGAGAAGGGGGAACACTGAAGCTTTCTTT

V gene: TRBV7-2
J gene: TRBJ2-3
clone size: .
D gene: TRBD1
CDR3 protein: CASTTTGSTDTQYF
CDR3 DNA: TGTGCCAGCACCACGACAGGGAGTACAGATACGCAGTATTTT

V gene: TRBV2
J gene: TRBJ1-5
clone size: .
D gene: .
CDR3 protein: CASSERPYSNQPQHF
CDR3 DNA: TGTGCCAGCAGTGAACGTCCTTATAGCAATCAGCCCCAGCATTTT

V gene: TRBV5-6
J gene: TRBJ1-1
clone size: .
D gene: .
CDR3 protein: CASSLRGLGNTEAFF
CDR3 DNA: TGTGCCAGCAGCCTACGGGGGTTAGGCAACACTGAAGCTTTCTTT

V gene: TRBV7-2
J gene: TRBJ1-2
clone size: .
D gene: TRBD1
CDR3 protein: CASSLTGGPYGYTF
CDR3 DNA: TGTGCCAGCAGCTTGACAGGGGGCCCCTATGGCTACACCTTC

V gene: TRBV29-1
J gene: TRBJ2-3
clone size: .
D gene: .
CDR3 protein: CSVDSRYQQYF
CDR3 DNA: TGCAGCGTTGATTCCAGATACCAGCAGTATTTT

V gene: TRBV6-5
J gene: TRBJ2-3
clone size: .
D gene: TRBD2
CDR3 protein: CASSYSGSGDTDTQYF
CDR3 DNA: TGTGCCAGCAGTTACTCGGGTAGCGGGGACACAGATACGCAGTATTTT

V gene: TRBV5-1
J gene: TRBJ1-1
clone size: .
D gene: TRBD1
CDR3 protein: CASSRAGGSLTEAFF
CDR3 DNA: TGCGCCAGCAGCCGGGCAGGGGGCTCACTAACTGAAGCTTTCTTT

V gene: TRBV30
J gene: TRBJ1-6
clone size: .
D gene: TRBD1
CDR3 protein: CARRDSLNSPLHF
CDR3 DNA: TGTGCCCGGCGGGACAGCCTCAATTCACCCCTCCACTTT

V gene: TRBV11-1
J gene: TRBJ2-2
clone size: .
D gene: .
CDR3 protein: CASRVSDRTGELFF
CDR3 DNA: TGTGCCAGCAGAGTGAGCGACAGGACCGGGGAGCTGTTTTTT

V gene: TRBV30
J gene: TRBJ2-3
clone size: .
D gene: .
CDR3 protein: CAWSIGYGDTQYF
CDR3 DNA: TGTGCCTGGAGTATAGGATACGGGGATACGCAGTATTTT

V gene: TRBV7-9
J gene: TRBJ1-3
clone size: .
D gene: .
CDR3 protein: CASSLLADLSSGNTIYF
CDR3 DNA: TGTGCCAGCAGCTTATTGGCCGACCTCAGCTCTGGAAACACCATATATTTT

V gene: TRBV11-3
J gene: TRBJ1-1
clone size: .
D gene: .
CDR3 protein: CASSLSEGMGDTEAFF
CDR3 DNA: TGTGCCAGCAGCTTAAGTGAAGGGATGGGAGACACTGAAGCTTTCTTT

V gene: TRBV9
J gene: TRBJ2-5
clone size: .
D gene: .
CDR3 protein: CASSVGLQETQYF
CDR3 DNA: TGTGCCAGCAGCGTAGGGTTACAAGAGACCCAGTACTTC

V gene: TRBV25-1
J gene: TRBJ2-3
clone size: .
D gene: TRBD1
CDR3 protein: CASSSGTGQYF
CDR3 DNA: TGTGCCAGCAGCTCGGGGACAGGGCAGTATTTT